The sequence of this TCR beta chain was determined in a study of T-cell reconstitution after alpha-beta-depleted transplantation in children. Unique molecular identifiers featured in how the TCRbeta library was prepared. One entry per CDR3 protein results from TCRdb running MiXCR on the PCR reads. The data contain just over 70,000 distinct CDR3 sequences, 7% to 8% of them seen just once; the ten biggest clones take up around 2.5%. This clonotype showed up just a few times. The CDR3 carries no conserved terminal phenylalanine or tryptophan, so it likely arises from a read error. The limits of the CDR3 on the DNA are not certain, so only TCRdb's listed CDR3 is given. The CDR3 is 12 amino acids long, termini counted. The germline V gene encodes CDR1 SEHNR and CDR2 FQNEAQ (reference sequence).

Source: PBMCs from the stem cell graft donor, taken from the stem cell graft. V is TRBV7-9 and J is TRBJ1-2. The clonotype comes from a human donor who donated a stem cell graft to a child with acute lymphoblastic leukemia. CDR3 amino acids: CASSLSSDGLSS.